The 22 T cell receptor beta chains in this list originate from one sample, sequenced in a study of T cell responses to AZD1222 COVID-19 vaccine. The table came from immunoSEQ multiplex PCR; TCRdb's copy has only in-frame clones and leaves some out. Here the sample spans 110,000 or so clones, approximately 88% being singletons. The material was peripheral blood, obtained 28 days after the second AZD1222 dose. These receptors originate from an adult who received the AZD1222 COVID-19 vaccine.

The gene calls are TRBV7-6 and TRBJ1-4, with 10 nucleotides matching TRBD1. J lost 7 bases, V lost 5 bases, and 7 bases had no gene match. CDR1 and CDR2 (germline): SGHVS, FNYEAQ. This CDR3 has 15 amino acids. CDR3 nucleotide sequence: TGTGCCAGCAGCACCGGACAGGGGGTTGTTGAAAAACTGTTTTTT. Amino acid sequence: CASSTGQGVVEKLFF.

CDR3 protein: CASSPRVDTGELFF. The CDR3 DNA reads as TGTGCCAGCTCACCCAGGGTGGACACCGGGGAGCTGTTTTTT. This rearrangement joins TRBV18 to TRBJ2-2; TRBD1 might be the D (5 bases). The CDR3 is 14 amino acids. Trimming cost V 3 bases and J 3 bases, with 8 bases left between them. The germline CDR1 and CDR2 sequences are KGHSH and LQKENI.

The rearrangement links TRBV6-4 to TRBJ2-3; D is uncertain. The length of the CDR3 is 15 residues. Germline assignment: CDR1 MRHNA and CDR2 SNTAGT. V lost 1 base and J 2 bases, leaving 10 bases between the germline ends. The CDR3 DNA follows: TGTGCCAGCAGTGACTGGCGTGTCCTCACAGATACGCAGTATTTT. Amino acid sequence: CASSDWRVLTDTQYF.

The genes are TRBV9 and TRBJ2-3, with TRBD2 matching 12 bases. The junction had 14 bases not matched to a gene; V was cut back by 3 bases and J by 0 bases. The germline V gene has CDR1 SGDLS and CDR2 YYNGEE. This CDR3 spans 20 amino acids. The chain's CDR3 is CASSAPVNLAGGPSTDTQYF. CDR3 DNA: TGTGCCAGCAGCGCCCCAGTGAATCTAGCGGGGGGGCCGAGCACAGATACGCAGTATTTT.

The CDR3 bases are TGTGCCAGCAGCATTACGGGGGGTTCACCCCTCCACTTT. Its translation is CASSITGGSPLHF. The chain uses TRBV28 and TRBJ1-6, with D possibly matching TRBD1 (5 bases). CDR1 and CDR2 from the germline V gene are MDHEN and SYDVKM. This CDR3 comprises 13 residues. With 6 bases removed from V and 9 bases from J, the gap between germline ends came to 12 bases.

The CDR3 bases are TGTGCCAGCAGCCGGGGACAGGGGGTCGGGACCGGGGAGCTGTTTTTT. Amino acids: CASSRGQGVGTGELFF. The chain employs TRBV3-1 (or the pseudogene TRBV3-2) and TRBJ2-2; TRBD1 matches 11 bases. The CDR3 sequence is 16 residues long. V lost 4 bases, J lost 5 bases, and 6 bases stayed unmatched. The germline CDR1 and CDR2 sequences are LGHDT and YNNKEL (reference sequence).

There are a few counts of this clone. V usage is TRBV27 and J usage is TRBJ2-5, with 9 bases that match TRBD1. CDR3 size: 15 residues. The V segment lost 3 bases and the J segment 2 bases; nucleotides outside the gene matches: 4. The germline gives CDR1 MNHEY, CDR2 SMNVEV (reference sequence). The CDR3 loop reads CASSFGQGTQETQYF. CDR3 in DNA: TGTGCCAGCAGTTTCGGACAGGGGACGCAAGAGACCCAGTACTTC.

The gene calls are TRBV7-9 and TRBJ2-1; TRBD2 matches at 8 bases. The germline V gene has CDR1 SEHNR and CDR2 FQNEAQ (reference sequence). Trimming cost V 6 bases and J 8 bases; bases outside gene matches: 9. The CDR3 covers 14 residues. The CDR3 is CASSGSGVHHEQFF. DNA of the CDR3: TGTGCCAGCAGTGGTAGCGGGGTACACCATGAGCAGTTCTTC.

The genes are TRBV18 and TRBJ1-1; D remains unclear. Germline loops: CDR1 KGHSH, CDR2 LQKENI. Trimming took off 1 base at V and 1 base at J, with 7 bases between the two ends. The CDR3 covers 14 residues. Here the CDR3 reads CASSPRESNTEAFF. The DNA of the CDR3 is TGTGCCAGCTCACCACGGGAGTCGAACACTGAAGCTTTCTTT.

This chain joins TRBV28 and TRBJ1-5, with D hard to call. This CDR3 spans 15 amino acids. Trimming cost V 4 bases and J 3 bases, with 13 bases left between them. CDR1 is MDHEN and CDR2 is SYDVKM in the germline V gene. The CDR3 DNA follows: TGTGCCAGCAGTTCAGTGCTAAGTGTCAATCAGCCCCAGCATTTT. Translated, it gives CASSSVLSVNQPQHF. Full variable domain (remainder filled in from reference TRBV28 and TRBJ1-5): DVKVTQSSRYLVKRTGEKVFLECVQDMDHENMFWYRQDPGLGLRLIYFSYDVKMKEKGDIPEGYSVSREKKERFSLILESASTNQTSMYLCASSSVLSVNQPQHFGDGTRLSIL.

This clone was seen a single time. The genes are TRBV14 and TRBJ1-1, with a possible D match to TRBD1 (6 bases). The CDR3 is made up of 15 amino acids. V lost 0 bases and J lost 8, with 16 bases in between. The germline V gene has CDR1 SGHDN and CDR2 FVKESK. Here the CDR3 DNA reads TGTGCCAGCAGCCAAGAGTTAGGGGGATTATCCGAAGCTTTCTTT. Amino acid sequence: CASSQELGGLSEAFF.

This chain links TRBV28 with TRBJ1-2; D gene ambiguous. V was clipped by 4 bases and J by 6 bases, with 15 bases between them. In germline, CDR1 is MDHEN, CDR2 SYDVKM. The CDR3 loop spans 14 amino acids. DNA of the CDR3: TGTGCCAGCAGTTCGGACTCCGCAGTCCATGGCTACACCTTC. Protein: CASSSDSAVHGYTF.

V gene TRBV13 combines with J gene TRBJ1-1; D is perhaps TRBD1 (6 bases). The CDR3 is made up of 13 amino acids. Germline-derived CDR1 and CDR2 are PRHDT and FYEKMQ (reference sequence). Trimming left V 3 bases short and J 5 bases short, with 10 bases between. DNA for the CDR3: TGTGCCAGCAGCTTGGACAGTGGGACTGAAGCTTTCTTT. This sequence encodes CASSLDSGTEAFF.

This sequence joins TRBV6-1 and TRBJ1-1, with 9 positions matching TRBD1. Looked up from germline, CDR1 is MNHNS and CDR2 is SASEGT. V dropped 3 bases and J dropped 6; count of bases not matched to a gene: 11. The CDR3 consists of 16 residues. The CDR3 bases are TGTGCCAGCAGTGACCTCTCCGGGACAGGGATGGCTGAAGCTTTCTTT. The encoded protein is CASSDLSGTGMAEAFF.

The chain couples TRBV5-1 to TRBJ2-3; D gene uncertain. CDR3 length: 13 amino acids. Between the trimmed V and J ends, which lost 2 bases and 1 base, there was a span of 5 bases. CDR1 and CDR2 from the germline V gene are SGHRS and YFSETQ. As DNA, the CDR3 is TGCGCCAGCAGCTTAACGGGCACAGATACGCAGTATTTT. Protein product: CASSLTGTDTQYF.

V usage is TRBV4-2 and J usage is TRBJ2-7; D is uncertain. CDR1 and CDR2 (germline): LGHNA, YNFKEQ. The V end lost 4 bases, the J end lost 6 bases, and 13 bases lay between the germline ends. This CDR3 comprises 13 residues. The CDR3 sequence is CASSPEIFLEQYF. CDR3 in DNA: TGTGCCAGCAGCCCAGAAATCTTCCTCGAGCAGTACTTC.

V usage is TRBV7-9 and J usage is TRBJ2-1, with D tentatively TRBD1 (5 bases). The V end lost 5 bases, the J end lost 5 bases, and 16 bases lay between the germline ends. The germline V gene encodes CDR1 SEHNR and CDR2 FQNEAQ (reference sequence). The CDR3 spans 15 residues. CDR3 DNA: TGTGCCAGCAGCGACACGAACAGGCTCAACAATGAGCAGTTCTTC. Its translation: CASSDTNRLNNEQFF.

V gene TRBV5-6 combines with J gene TRBJ1-2; D remains ambiguous. Germline V CDR1 and CDR2: SGHDT, YYEEEE. The CDR3 spans 13 residues. Between the trimmed V and J ends, which lost 5 bases and 5 bases, there was a span of 13 bases. CDR3 region: CASRVRGLYGYTF. DNA of the CDR3: TGTGCCAGCAGGGTCCGGGGATTGTATGGCTACACCTTC.

V usage is TRBV28 and J usage is TRBJ1-3; D ambiguous. The CDR3 runs to 14 residues. Germline V lookup: CDR1 MDHEN, CDR2 SYDVKM. V dropped 4 bases and J dropped 9 bases, with 16 bases sitting between them. The CDR3 DNA is TGTGCCAGCAGTTCGGGCTCCGCCGAACGCACCATATATTTT. The encoded protein is CASSSGSAERTIYF. Full variable domain (remainder filled in from reference TRBV28 and TRBJ1-3): DVKVTQSSRYLVKRTGEKVFLECVQDMDHENMFWYRQDPGLGLRLIYFSYDVKMKEKGDIPEGYSVSREKKERFSLILESASTNQTSMYLCASSSGSAERTIYFGEGSWLTVV.

This clone was recorded a few times. This chain links TRBV18 with TRBJ2-1; the match to TRBD1 covers 9 bases. The CDR3 sequence is 13 residues long. Per the germline V gene, CDR1 is KGHSH and CDR2 is LQKENI. J lost 5 bases, V lost 8 bases, and 4 bases had no gene match. CDR3 amino acids: CASGQGWNNEQFF. As DNA, the CDR3 is TGTGCCAGCGGACAGGGGTGGAACAATGAGCAGTTCTTC. The full variable domain, its missing parts supplied by reference TRBV18 and TRBJ2-1, is NAGVMQNPRHLVRRRGQEARLRCSPMKGHSHVYWYRQLPEEGLKFMVYLQKENIIDESGMPKERFSAEFPKEGPSILRIQQVVRGDSAAYFCASGQGWNNEQFFGPGTRLTVL.

Points on this clone: The same CDR3 is also encoded by other DNA sequences in this sample. This chain joins TRBV12-3 or TRBV12-4 and TRBJ1-1, with D maybe TRBD1 (6 bases). The CDR3 runs 13 residues. The ends were cut back, 6 bases at V and 2 bases at J, with 10 bases in the middle. CDR3 coding DNA: TGTGCCAGCAGCCGACAGGTAAACACTGAAGCTTTCTTT. The encoded protein is CASSRQVNTEAFF.

For the CDR3, the DNA is TGTGCCAGCAGTATGGGACCCCTCAGGGAGACCCAGTACTTC. This codes for CASSMGPLRETQYF. The chain links TRBV6-5 to TRBJ2-5, with D perhaps given as TRBD1 or TRBD2 (5 bases each). CDR3 length equals 14 residues. In germline, CDR1 is MNHEY, CDR2 SVGAGI. V lost 5 bases and J 5 bases, leaving 15 bases between the germline ends.